This T cell receptor beta chain emerged from a study of blood T cell repertoires in COVID-19. Study information: PBMCs, B-cell-depleted T cells, or T cells were the source of the cDNA or gDNA that made up the material.

Germline lookup yields CDR1 SNHLY and CDR2 FYNNEI. The CDR3 sequence is 14 residues long. Trimming took off 3 bases at V and 3 bases at J, with 11 bases between the two ends. Sequencing was performed with immunoSEQ multiplex PCR; in TCRdb, only in-frame clones are kept and a portion is missing. The table records roughly 200,000 clones, approximately 86% of them present only once. The rearrangement joins TRBV2 to TRBJ1-1; weak D call: TRBD1 (5 bases). Sequencing was done on a sample of PBMCs or T cells enriched from blood (not recorded which). The sequence was obtained from a young woman who had been exposed to COVID-19. DNA of the CDR3: TGTGCCAGCAGTGATCCAGGGCTGGACACTGAAGCTTTCTTT. Translating gives CASSDPGLDTEAFF. Supplemented by reference TRBV2 and TRBJ1-1, the full variable domain reads EPEVTQTPSHQVTQMGQEVILRCVPISNHLYFYWYRQILGQKVEFLVSFYNNEISEKSEIFDDQFSVERPDGSNFTLKIRSTKLEDSAMYFCASSDPGLDTEAFFGQGTRLTVV.